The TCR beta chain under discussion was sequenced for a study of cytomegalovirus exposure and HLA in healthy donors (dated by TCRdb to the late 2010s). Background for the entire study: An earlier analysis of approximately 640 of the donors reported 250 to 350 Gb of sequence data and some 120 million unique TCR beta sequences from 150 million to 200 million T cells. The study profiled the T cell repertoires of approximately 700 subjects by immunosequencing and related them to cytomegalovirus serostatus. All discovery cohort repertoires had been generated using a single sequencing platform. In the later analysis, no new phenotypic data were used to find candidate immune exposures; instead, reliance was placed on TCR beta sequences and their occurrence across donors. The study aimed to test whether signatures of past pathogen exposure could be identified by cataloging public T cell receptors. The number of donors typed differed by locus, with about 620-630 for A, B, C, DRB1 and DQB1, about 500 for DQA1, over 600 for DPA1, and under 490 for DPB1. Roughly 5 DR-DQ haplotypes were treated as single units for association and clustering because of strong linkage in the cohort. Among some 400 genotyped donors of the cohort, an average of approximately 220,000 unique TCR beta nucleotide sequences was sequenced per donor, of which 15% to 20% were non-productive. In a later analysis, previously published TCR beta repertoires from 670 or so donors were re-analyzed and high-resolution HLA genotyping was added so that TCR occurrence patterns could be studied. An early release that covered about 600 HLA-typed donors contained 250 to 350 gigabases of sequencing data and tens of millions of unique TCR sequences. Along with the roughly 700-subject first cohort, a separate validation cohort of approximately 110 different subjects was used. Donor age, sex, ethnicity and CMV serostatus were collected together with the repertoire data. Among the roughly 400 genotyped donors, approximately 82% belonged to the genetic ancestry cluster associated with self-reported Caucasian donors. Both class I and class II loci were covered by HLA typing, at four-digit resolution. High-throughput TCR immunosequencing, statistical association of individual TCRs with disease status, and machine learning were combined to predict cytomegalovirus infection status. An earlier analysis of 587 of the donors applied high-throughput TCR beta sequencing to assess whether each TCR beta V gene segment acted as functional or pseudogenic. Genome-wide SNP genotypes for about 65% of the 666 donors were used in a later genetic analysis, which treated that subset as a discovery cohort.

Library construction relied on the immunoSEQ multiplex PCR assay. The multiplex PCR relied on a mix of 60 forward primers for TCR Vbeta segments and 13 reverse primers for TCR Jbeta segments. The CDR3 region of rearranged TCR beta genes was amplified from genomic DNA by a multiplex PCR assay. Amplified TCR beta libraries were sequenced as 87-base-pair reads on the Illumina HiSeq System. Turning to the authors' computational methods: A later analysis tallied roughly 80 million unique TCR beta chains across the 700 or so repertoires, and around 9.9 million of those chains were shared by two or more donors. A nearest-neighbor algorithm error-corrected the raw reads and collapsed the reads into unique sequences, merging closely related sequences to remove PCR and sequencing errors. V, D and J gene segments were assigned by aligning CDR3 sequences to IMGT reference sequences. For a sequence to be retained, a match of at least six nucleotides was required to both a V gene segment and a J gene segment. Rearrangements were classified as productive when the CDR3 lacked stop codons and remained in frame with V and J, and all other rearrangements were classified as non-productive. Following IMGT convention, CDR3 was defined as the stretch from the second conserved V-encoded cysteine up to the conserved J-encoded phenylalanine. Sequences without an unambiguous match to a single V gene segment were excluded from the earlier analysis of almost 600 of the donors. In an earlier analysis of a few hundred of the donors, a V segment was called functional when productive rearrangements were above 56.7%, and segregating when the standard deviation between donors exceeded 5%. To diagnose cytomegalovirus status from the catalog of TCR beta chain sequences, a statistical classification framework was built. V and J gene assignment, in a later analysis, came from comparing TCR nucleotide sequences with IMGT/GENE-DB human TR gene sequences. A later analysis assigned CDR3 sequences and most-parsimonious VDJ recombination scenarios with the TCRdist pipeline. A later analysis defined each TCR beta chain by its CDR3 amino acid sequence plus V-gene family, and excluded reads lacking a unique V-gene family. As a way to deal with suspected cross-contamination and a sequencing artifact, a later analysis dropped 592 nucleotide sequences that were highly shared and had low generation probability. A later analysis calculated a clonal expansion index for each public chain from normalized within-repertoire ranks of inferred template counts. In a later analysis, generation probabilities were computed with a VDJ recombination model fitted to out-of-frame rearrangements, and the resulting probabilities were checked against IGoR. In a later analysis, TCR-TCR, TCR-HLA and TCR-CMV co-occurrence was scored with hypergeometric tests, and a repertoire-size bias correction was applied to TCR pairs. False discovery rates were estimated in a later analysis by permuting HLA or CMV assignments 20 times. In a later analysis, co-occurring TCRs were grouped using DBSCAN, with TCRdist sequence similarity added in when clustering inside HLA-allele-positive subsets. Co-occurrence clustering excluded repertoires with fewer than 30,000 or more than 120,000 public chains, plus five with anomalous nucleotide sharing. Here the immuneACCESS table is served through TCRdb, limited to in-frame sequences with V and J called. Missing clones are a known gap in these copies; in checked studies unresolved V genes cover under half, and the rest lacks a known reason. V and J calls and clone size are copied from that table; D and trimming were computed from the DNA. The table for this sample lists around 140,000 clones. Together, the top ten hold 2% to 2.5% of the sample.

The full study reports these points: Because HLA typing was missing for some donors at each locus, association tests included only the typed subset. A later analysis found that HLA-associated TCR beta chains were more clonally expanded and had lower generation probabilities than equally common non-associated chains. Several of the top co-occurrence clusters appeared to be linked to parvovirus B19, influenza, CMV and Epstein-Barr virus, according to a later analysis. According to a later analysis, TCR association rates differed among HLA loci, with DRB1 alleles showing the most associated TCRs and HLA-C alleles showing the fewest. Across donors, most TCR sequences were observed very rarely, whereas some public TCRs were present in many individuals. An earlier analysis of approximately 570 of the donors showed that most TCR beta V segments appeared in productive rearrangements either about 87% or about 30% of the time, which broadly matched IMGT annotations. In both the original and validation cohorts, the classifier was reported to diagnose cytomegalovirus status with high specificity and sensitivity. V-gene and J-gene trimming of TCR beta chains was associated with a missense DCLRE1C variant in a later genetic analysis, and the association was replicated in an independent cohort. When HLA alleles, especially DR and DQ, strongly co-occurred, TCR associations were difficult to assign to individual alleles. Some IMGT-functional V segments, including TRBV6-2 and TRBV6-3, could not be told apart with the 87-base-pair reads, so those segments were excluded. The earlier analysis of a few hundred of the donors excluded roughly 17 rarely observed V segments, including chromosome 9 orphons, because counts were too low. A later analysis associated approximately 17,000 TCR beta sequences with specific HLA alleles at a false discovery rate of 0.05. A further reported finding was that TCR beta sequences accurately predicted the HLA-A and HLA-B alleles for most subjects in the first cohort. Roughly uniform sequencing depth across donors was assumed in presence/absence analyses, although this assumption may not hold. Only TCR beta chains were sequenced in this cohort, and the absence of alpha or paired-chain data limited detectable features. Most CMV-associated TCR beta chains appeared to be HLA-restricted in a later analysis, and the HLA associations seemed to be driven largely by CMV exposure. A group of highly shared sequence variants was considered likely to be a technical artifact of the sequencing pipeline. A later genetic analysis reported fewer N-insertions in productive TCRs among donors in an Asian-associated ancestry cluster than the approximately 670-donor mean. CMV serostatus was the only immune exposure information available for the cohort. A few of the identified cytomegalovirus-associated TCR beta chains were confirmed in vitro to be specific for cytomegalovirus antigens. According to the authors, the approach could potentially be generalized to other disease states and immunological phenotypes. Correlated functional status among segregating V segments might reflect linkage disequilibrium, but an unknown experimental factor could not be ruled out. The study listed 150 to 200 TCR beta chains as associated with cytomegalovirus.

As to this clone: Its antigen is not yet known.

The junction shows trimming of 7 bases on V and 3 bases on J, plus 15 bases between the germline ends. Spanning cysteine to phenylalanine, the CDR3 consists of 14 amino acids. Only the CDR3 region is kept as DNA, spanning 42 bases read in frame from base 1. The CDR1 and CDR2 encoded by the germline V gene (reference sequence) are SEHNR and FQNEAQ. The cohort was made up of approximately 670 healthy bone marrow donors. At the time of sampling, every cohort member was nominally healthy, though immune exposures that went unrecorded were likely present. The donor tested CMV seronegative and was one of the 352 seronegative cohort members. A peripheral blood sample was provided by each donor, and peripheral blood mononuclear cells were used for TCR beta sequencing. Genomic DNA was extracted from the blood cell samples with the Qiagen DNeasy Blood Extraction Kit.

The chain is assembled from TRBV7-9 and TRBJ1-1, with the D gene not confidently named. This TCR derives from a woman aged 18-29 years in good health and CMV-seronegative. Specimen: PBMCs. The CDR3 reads CASTRREVYTEAFF. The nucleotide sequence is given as TGTGCCAGCACCCGACGCGAGGTCTACACTGAAGCTTTCTTT.